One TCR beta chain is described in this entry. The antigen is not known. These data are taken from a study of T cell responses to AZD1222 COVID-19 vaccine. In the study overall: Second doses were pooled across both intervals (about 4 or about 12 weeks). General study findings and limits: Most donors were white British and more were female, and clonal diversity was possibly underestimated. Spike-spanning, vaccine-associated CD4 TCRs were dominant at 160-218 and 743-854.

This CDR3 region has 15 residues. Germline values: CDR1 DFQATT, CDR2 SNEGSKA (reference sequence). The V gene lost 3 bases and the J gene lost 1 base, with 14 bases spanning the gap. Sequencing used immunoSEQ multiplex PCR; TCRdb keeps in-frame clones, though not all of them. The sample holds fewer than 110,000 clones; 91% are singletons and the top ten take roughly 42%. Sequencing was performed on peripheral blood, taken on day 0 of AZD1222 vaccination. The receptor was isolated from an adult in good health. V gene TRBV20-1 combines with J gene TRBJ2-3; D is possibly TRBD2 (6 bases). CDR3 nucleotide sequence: TGCAGTGCTAGTGGGCTGGGACTTCGCACAGATACGCAGTATTTT. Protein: CSASGLGLRTDTQYF.